These 19 T cell receptor beta chains originate from one sample sequenced in a study of vaccination and CD4 T cells after COVID-19. No antigen has been assigned to these receptors. Once obtained from cultured CD4+ T cells, the DNA was sequenced using the Oncomine TCR Beta short-read assay. TCRdb used MiXCR to reprocess the PCR reads, holding one entry per CDR3 protein. This table has approximately 11,000 distinct CDR3 sequences, roughly 60% appearing once. The sample's treatment: approximately nine-day PBMC culture with coronavirus spike peptide pools or control peptides (ViraFEST assay). Source material: CD4+ T cells from blood, cultured in vitro. The receptors come from a human donor who had recovered from COVID-19.

This clonotype was seen more than once but under ten times. The V call is TRBV20-1, the J call TRBJ2-7; 8 bases map to TRBD1. The germline gives CDR1 DFQATT, CDR2 SNEGSKA (reference sequence). The CDR3 runs to 14 residues. Losses at the gene ends were 3 bases for V and 3 bases for J; bases not matched to a gene: 7. CDR3 in DNA: TGCAGTGCTAGTGTGCAGGGGGCGAACTACGAGCAGTACTTC. Its protein product is CSASVQGANYEQYF.

This rearrangement joins TRBV7-8 to TRBJ1-5; D gene ambiguous. Germline V gives CDR1 SGHVS, CDR2 FQNEAQ. With 4 bases removed from V and 4 bases from J, the gap between germline ends came to 8 bases. This CDR3 region has 13 residues. Written as DNA, the CDR3 is TGTGCCAGCAGCTACAAGATAAATCAGCCCCAGCATTTT. This gives the protein CASSYKINQPQHF.

The chain is built from TRBV27 and TRBJ2-3; a possible D gene is TRBD1 (6 bases). There are 15 residues in the CDR3. Germline lookup yields CDR1 MNHEY and CDR2 SMNVEV (reference sequence). Trimming left V 5 bases short and J 1 base short, with 13 bases between. The CDR3 is CASSPGQGRTDTQYF. Written as DNA, the CDR3 is TGTGCCAGCAGTCCCGGGCAGGGGCGCACAGATACGCAGTATTTT.

The chain couples TRBV4-3 to TRBJ1-1; D unclear. This CDR3 is built from 16 residues. V lost 0 bases and J 1 base, leaving 12 bases between the germline ends. Per the germline V gene, CDR1 is LGHNA and CDR2 is YSLEER. CDR3 nucleotide sequence: TGCGCCAGCAGCCAAGATGTAATGCAGGAGAACACTGAAGCTTTCTTT. It encodes CASSQDVMQENTEAFF.

The genes are TRBV6-5 and TRBJ2-5; D unresolved. CDR1 MNHEY and CDR2 SVGAGI come from the germline V gene. V gave up 0 bases and J gave up 4 bases, with 6 bases separating them. The length of the CDR3 is 13 residues. The CDR3 region has the DNA TGTGCCAGCAGTTACTCGGTTGGAGAGACCCAGTACTTC. Translation gives CASSYSVGETQYF.

This clonotype was seen just once. This chain uses TRBV6-2 or TRBV6-3 with TRBJ1-2; possible D gene TRBD1, 5 bases. Trimming removed 2 bases at V and 1 base at J, with 17 bases between. The CDR3 has 17 amino acids. Germline CDR1 is MNHEY and CDR2 is SVGEGT. CDR3 bases: TGTGCCAGCAGTTACCCTATCCGACTGACAGATAACTATGGCTACACCTTC. Residues: CASSYPIRLTDNYGYTF.

The chain has TRBV24-1 and TRBJ2-7; TRBD2 matches 7 bases. Losses at the gene ends were 4 bases for V and 3 bases for J; bases not matched to a gene: 11. CDR3 size: 16 residues. Per the germline V gene, CDR1 is KGHDR and CDR2 is SFDVKD. The CDR3 spells CATSDPRGGRIYEQYF. The CDR3 DNA sequence: TGTGCCACCAGTGACCCGAGGGGAGGGCGTATCTACGAGCAGTACTTC.

The rearrangement joins TRBV7-3 to TRBJ2-3; 11 bases are a match to TRBD2. CDR3 size: 17 residues. The V gene end was trimmed by 3 bases and the J gene end by 3 bases; junction bases not matched to a gene: 8. The V gene's germline CDR1 is SGHTA and CDR2 FQGTGA. The DNA of the CDR3 is TGTGCCAGCAGCTTCTATCCTACTAGCGGGGGTACAGATACGCAGTATTTT. Encoded protein: CASSFYPTSGGTDTQYF.

Written as DNA, the CDR3 is TGTGCCAGCTCACAGCACAGGGAAGAGACCCAGTACTTC. Translated: CASSQHREETQYF. The rearrangement uses TRBV18 and TRBJ2-5; TRBD1 might be the D (6 bases). Deletions cut 4 bases from V and 3 bases from J, with 9 bases between. The V gene's germline CDR1 is KGHSH and CDR2 LQKENI. The CDR3 extends over 13 amino acids.

V gene TRBV20-1 combines with J gene TRBJ1-1, with a possible D match to TRBD1 (5 bases). Trimming took 0 bases from V and 2 from J, leaving 19 bases between them. Per the germline V gene, CDR1 is DFQATT and CDR2 is SNEGSKA (reference sequence). This CDR3 has 17 residues. The CDR3 here is CSARDLARGGRNTEAFF. CDR3 DNA: TGCAGTGCTAGAGATCTGGCTAGGGGAGGACGAAACACTGAAGCTTTCTTT.

The J gene is TRBJ1-5, the V gene TRBV4-1; D remains ambiguous. Germline V gives CDR1 MGHRA, CDR2 YSYEKL. This CDR3 is 18 amino acids long. With 2 bases removed from V and 0 bases from J, the gap between germline ends came to 17 bases. For the CDR3, the DNA is TGCGCCAGCAGCCAAAGATTGCAGCCAAGATATAGCAATCAGCCCCAGCATTTT. Protein sequence: CASSQRLQPRYSNQPQHF.

The chain couples TRBV18 to TRBJ2-2, with D perhaps matching TRBD2 (5 bases). Trimming shortened V by 3 bases and J by 0 bases, and 8 bases separated the two germline ends. CDR3 length: 15 amino acids. Per the germline V gene, CDR1 is KGHSH and CDR2 is LQKENI. CDR3 DNA sequence: TGTGCCAGCTCACCGGAGGTTCCGAACACCGGGGAGCTGTTTTTT. Protein sequence: CASSPEVPNTGELFF.

CDR3 sequence (DNA): TGCAGTGCTAGAGATGCGTTAGAGCTCCAAGAGACCCAGTACTTC. Protein sequence: CSARDALELQETQYF. The chain links TRBV20-1 to TRBJ2-5; D remains ambiguous. The CDR3 consists of 15 residues. Per the germline V gene, CDR1 is DFQATT and CDR2 is SNEGSKA (reference sequence). V lost 0 bases, J lost 1 base, and 12 bases lay in between.

The chain is built from TRBV7-3 and TRBJ2-1, with D uncertain. Germline values: CDR1 SGHTA, CDR2 FQGTGA. V lost 4 bases to trimming and J lost 5 bases, with 9 bases between them. The CDR3 runs 13 residues. The DNA of the CDR3 is TGTGCCAGCAGCTGGAGTAATGACAATGAGCAGTTCTTC. It is translated as CASSWSNDNEQFF.

This chain links TRBV6-1 with TRBJ2-7, with 7 bases fitting TRBD2. CDR3 length equals 14 residues. The V segment lost 5 bases and the J segment 2 bases; nucleotides outside the gene matches: 6. The germline V gene encodes CDR1 MNHNS and CDR2 SASEGT. DNA of the CDR3: TGTGCCAGCAGTCCTAGACTAGCCACCTACGAGCAGTACTTC. This encodes CASSPRLATYEQYF.

The chain uses TRBV6-1 and TRBJ2-7, with 7 bases lining up with TRBD1. J lost 2 bases, V lost 7 bases, and 5 bases had no gene match. The CDR3 length is 13 residues. The germline CDR1 and CDR2 sequences are MNHNS and SASEGT. The CDR3 coding sequence is TGTGCCAGCACCAGGGACAGTGCCTACGAGCAGTACTTC. Translation: CASTRDSAYEQYF.

V and J are TRBV7-3 and TRBJ2-2; D ambiguous. The V gene's germline CDR1 is SGHTA and CDR2 FQGTGA. The V end was cut by 1 base, the J end by 6 bases, with 6 bases between. The CDR3 sequence is 13 residues long. The CDR3, as DNA: TGTGCCAGCAGCTTAATAAGTCCCGGGGAGCTGTTTTTT. It yields the protein CASSLISPGELFF.

In this sample, this clonotype turned up once. The chain joins TRBV11-1 to TRBJ1-5; the D is unclear. Germline CDR1 reads SGHAT; CDR2 reads FQDESV (reference sequence). V was clipped by 1 base and J by 5 bases, with 6 bases between them. This CDR3 has 13 residues. Written as DNA, the CDR3 is TGTGCCAGCAGCTTAGGTATTTATCAGCCCCAGCATTTT. The encoded protein is CASSLGIYQPQHF.

This clonotype occurred a few times. The V call is TRBV20-1, the J call TRBJ2-5; tentative D call: TRBD2 (5 bases). The V and J ends lost 6 bases and 5 bases respectively, with 19 bases between them. The germline V gene has CDR1 DFQATT and CDR2 SNEGSKA (reference sequence). This CDR3 is built from 14 residues. As DNA, the CDR3 is TGCAGTGCCCCGCCGCGGGTCCCTGGGGAGACCCAGTACTTC. Its translation is CSAPPRVPGETQYF.